What follows is one T cell receptor (beta chain) and its context. Its antigen is unknown. Per-base qualities were not stored, and no clone one base away is much larger. In the prospective study, participants were roughly 18 to 95 years old, resided in fewer than 25 geographic areas of the United States, and were enrolled through a virtual design. In the prospective study, cohorts were assigned on the basis of participant-reported clinical history obtained from a screening survey and a study questionnaire. For ImmuneRACE Cohort 3, a participant was defined as recovered based on two consecutive negative NP/OP PCR tests, clearance by a healthcare professional, or resolution of symptoms. In the prospective study, whole blood, serum and a nasopharyngeal or oropharyngeal swab were collected from each participant by mobile phlebotomists. Prospective study participants could optionally give additional blood draws and questionnaires over a 2-month period. Prospective study blood samples were shipped either frozen or at room temperature before DNA extraction.

TCRbeta CDR3 regions were amplified from genomic DNA using the immunoSEQ Assay, a bias-controlled multiplex PCR. The paper's processing steps were these. The number of nucleated cells in each sample was estimated by amplification of reference gene primers within the assay. To quantify the absolute abundance of each unique TCRbeta CDR3 rearrangement, sequence reads were collapsed and filtered. For each sample, productive Simpson clonality was calculated by taking the square root of Simpson's diversity index across productive rearrangements. The table comes from immuneACCESS by way of TCRdb, which keeps in-frame sequences with V and J called. Part of the clones is missing from these tables; in studies checked, under half for an unresolved V gene and the rest for unknown reasons. The DNA was the basis for D and trimming; V, J and clone size are from that table. This sample gives about 350,000 clones in total; about 89% of them show up just once. Of the sample, approximately 5.3% is held by the ten largest clones.

This record comes from a study of blood T cell repertoires in COVID-19 (dated by TCRdb to the early 2020s). Study-level background: The collaborator samples originated in the United States, Italy and Spain and spanned the acute and convalescent phases of COVID-19. Sample metadata almost always included a de-identified subject ID, COVID-19 status, age in years and sex. Samples came from the ongoing ImmuneRACE study (first 160 participants) plus 1,254 subjects from 6 global collaborators. The prospective study material was composed of cDNA or gDNA derived from T cells, B-cell-depleted T cells, or PBMCs. Where available, HLA class I and class II types were taken from metadata supplied by the sample provider and were not determined by assay-based typing. Subjects who had been exposed to COVID-19, were actively infected with it, or had recovered from it provided the deeply sampled blood TCRbeta repertoires that made up the dataset. The repertoires were released in a freely available public database intended as a resource for research on the immune response to SARS-CoV-2. Beyond this particular receptor, the publication reports: The amount of clinical and demographic metadata varied by source and participant and was provided uncurated.

The CDR3 runs 16 amino acids, cysteine and phenylalanine included. Only the CDR3 DNA is retained, 48 bases long and in frame from the first base. V and J are trimmed by 4 bases and 6 bases, and the gene matches miss 12 bases of the junction. CDR1 and CDR2 (SGHKS, YYEKEE) derive from the germline V gene (reference sequence). The clonotype comes from a woman aged 25 to 45 who had recovered from COVID-19. Material: PBMCs or T cells enriched from blood (not recorded which). This chain joins TRBV5-5 to TRBJ1-5, with 8 bases aligning to TRBD1. CDR3 sequence: CASSPVPTGVAQPQHF. The nucleotides are TGTGCCAGCAGCCCTGTGCCGACAGGGGTGGCTCAGCCCCAGCATTTT.